The 4 T cell receptor beta chains reported below all come from one sample, sequenced in a study of spatial heterogeneity in lung cancer. TCRdb redid the calling of the 5' RACE reads with MiXCR, one entry per CDR3 protein. The profile covers 15,000 to 20,000 distinct CDR3 sequences, with under 20% appearing a single time and 11% to 15% taken by the ten largest. This sample's time point: sample taken at primary tumor resection. Whole RNA was taken from tumor, nontumor lung or frozen PBMC; it was then sequenced unsorted. The sample was PBMCs, taken at surgery. These receptors originate from a male donor with early-stage non-small cell lung cancer.

The sample holds a few counts of this clonotype. The chain links TRBV20-1 to TRBJ2-5; 7 bases are a match to TRBD2. V shed 5 bases, J shed 5 bases, and the junction held 11 bases outside the gene matches. The germline gives CDR1 DFQATT, CDR2 SNEGSKA (reference sequence). CDR3 length equals 14 residues. Written as DNA, the CDR3 is TGCAGTGCTGGCCCTGGCGGGGGTGGTGAGACCCAGTACTTC. This gives the protein CSAGPGGGGETQYF.

The chain carries TRBV7-9 and TRBJ1-1; 9 bases are shared with TRBD1. This CDR3 region has 17 residues. The trim removed 8 bases at V and 0 bases at J, leaving 13 bases unmatched. Germline loops: CDR1 SEHNR, CDR2 FQNEAQ (reference sequence). CDR3 in DNA: TGTGCCAGCCGCCTAGGACAGGGGAGGTTGTTGAACACTGAAGCTTTCTTT. Translation: CASRLGQGRLLNTEAFF.

This clonotype was observed a handful of times. The gene calls are TRBV9 and TRBJ2-7; D is perhaps TRBD1 or TRBD2 (5 bases each). Germline V lookup: CDR1 SGDLS, CDR2 YYNGEE. V lost 5 bases to trimming and J lost 3 bases, with 18 bases between them. CDR3 size: 15 residues. The CDR3 sequence is CASSGGISSNYEQYF. In nucleotides, the CDR3 is TGTGCCAGCAGTGGGGGTATATCCTCCAACTACGAGCAGTACTTC.

This clonotype has ten or more counts. The V call is TRBV20-1, the J call TRBJ2-3; a weak D match, TRBD2 (6 bases). V was shortened by 4 bases and J by 0 bases, with 8 bases between the two germline ends. The CDR3 is made up of 13 amino acids. Germline lookup yields CDR1 DFQATT and CDR2 SNEGSKA (reference sequence). CDR3 sequence (DNA): TGCAGTGCTACTGGGACTAGCACAGATACGCAGTATTTT. Protein: CSATGTSTDTQYF.